This is a list of T cell receptor beta chains from one sample in a study of T cells in Graves' hyperthyroidism and ophthalmopathy. TCRdb fed the multiplex PCR reads into MiXCR, producing one record per CDR3 protein. The sample has about 210,000 distinct CDR3 sequences, 15% to 20% seen once. Input material: blood. The origin of the receptors is a man in his fifties with Graves' hyperthyroidism. CDR3s include the opening cysteine and the closing phenylalanine or tryptophan. The order of the fields is V gene, D gene, J gene, clone size, CDR3 DNA, CDR3 protein. D genes are given only for firm matches. Part of the rows lack a size; the others show once, few, many or a class for expanded clones.

TRBV29-1	-	TRBJ1-3	-	TGCAGCGTTGATTCGGACGGAAACACCATATATTTT	CSVDSDGNTIYF
TRBV7-9	TRBD1	TRBJ1-5	few	TGTGCCAGCAGCTCTAGTAGGACAGGGGGCTCGCCCCAGCATTTT	CASSSSRTGGSPQHF
TRBV2	-	TRBJ1-1	many	TGTGCCAGCAGTGCGGGGACGAGATACGGGGCTTTCTTT	CASSAGTRYGAFF
TRBV12-3/TRBV12-4	-	TRBJ1-2	few	TGTGCCAGCGGGTGGGGACGTTTCGGGGGCTATGGCTACACCTTC	CASGWGRFGGYGYTF
TRBV7-8	TRBD1	TRBJ1-1	-	TGTGCCAGCAGTTCATACAGGGGGGGGGCTTTCTTT	CASSSYRGGAFF
TRBV6-2/TRBV6-3	TRBD2	TRBJ2-1	-	TGTGCCAGCAGTGCTGTCTCCCTAAGGACTAGCGGGCACAATGAGCAGTTCTTC	CASSAVSLRTSGHNEQFF
TRBV10-2	TRBD2	TRBJ2-3	-	TGCGCCAGCAGTATAAGCGGGGTCACAGATACGCAGTATTTT	CASSISGVTDTQYF
TRBV20-1	-	TRBJ2-7	many	TGCAGTGCTAAGACAATGCCGTACGAGCAGTACTTC	CSAKTMPYEQYF
TRBV15	-	TRBJ2-3	few	TGTGCCACCAGCAATCTTAGACCGGTAGATACGCAGTATTTT	CATSNLRPVDTQYF
TRBV6-5	-	TRBJ1-1	-	TGTGCCAGCAGTTACTCGGCAGACATGAACACTGAAGCTTTCTTT	CASSYSADMNTEAFF
TRBV7-8	-	TRBJ1-5	-	TGTGCCAGCAGCCCCACCTCCAGGGGCAGCAATCAGCCCCAGCATTTT	CASSPTSRGSNQPQHF
TRBV10-3	-	TRBJ1-1	many	TGTGCCATCAGTGAGCAGGCCGGGAACACTGAAGCTTTCTTT	CAISEQAGNTEAFF
TRBV7-3	TRBD1	TRBJ2-2	-	TGTGCCAGCAGCCCTGAGGGGGCCACCGGGGAGCTGTTTTTT	CASSPEGATGELFF
TRBV29-1	-	TRBJ1-5	-	TGCGGCGTTGGGACTTCCAACAATCAGCCCCAGCATTTT	CGVGTSNNQPQHF